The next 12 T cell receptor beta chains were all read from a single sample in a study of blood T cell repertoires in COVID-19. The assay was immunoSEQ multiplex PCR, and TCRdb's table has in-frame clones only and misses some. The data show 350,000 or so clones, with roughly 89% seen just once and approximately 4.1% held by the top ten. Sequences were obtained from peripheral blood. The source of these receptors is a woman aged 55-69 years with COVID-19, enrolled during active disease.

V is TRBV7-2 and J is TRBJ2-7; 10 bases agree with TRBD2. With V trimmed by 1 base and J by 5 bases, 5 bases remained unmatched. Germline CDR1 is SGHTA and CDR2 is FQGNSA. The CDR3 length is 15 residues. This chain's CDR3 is CASSLDGTSAHEQYF. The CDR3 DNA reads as TGTGCCAGCAGCTTAGACGGGACTAGCGCCCACGAGCAGTACTTC.

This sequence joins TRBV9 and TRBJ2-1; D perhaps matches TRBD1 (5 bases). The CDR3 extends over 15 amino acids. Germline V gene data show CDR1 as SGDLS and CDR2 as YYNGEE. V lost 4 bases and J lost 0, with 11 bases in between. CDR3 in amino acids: CASSTSTVSYNEQFF. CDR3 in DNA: TGTGCCAGCAGCACTTCGACAGTCTCCTACAATGAGCAGTTCTTC.

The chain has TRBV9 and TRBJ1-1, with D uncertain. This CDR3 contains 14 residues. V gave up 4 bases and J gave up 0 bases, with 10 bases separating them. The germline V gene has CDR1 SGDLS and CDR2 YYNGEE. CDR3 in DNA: TGTGCCAGCAGCAGGCGGGAGGTGAACACTGAAGCTTTCTTT. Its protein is CASSRREVNTEAFF.

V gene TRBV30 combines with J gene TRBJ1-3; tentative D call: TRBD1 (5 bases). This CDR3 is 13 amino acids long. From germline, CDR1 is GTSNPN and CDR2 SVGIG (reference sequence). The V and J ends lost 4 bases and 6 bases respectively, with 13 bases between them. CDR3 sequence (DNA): TGTGCCTGGAAATGGGGCGAGGCAAACACCATATATTTT. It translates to CAWKWGEANTIYF. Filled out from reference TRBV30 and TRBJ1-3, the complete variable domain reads SQTIHQWPATLVQPVGSPLSLECTVEGTSNPNLYWYRQAAGRGLQLLFYSVGIGQISSEVPQNLSASRPQDRQFILSSKKLLLSDSGFYLCAWKWGEANTIYFGEGSWLTVV.

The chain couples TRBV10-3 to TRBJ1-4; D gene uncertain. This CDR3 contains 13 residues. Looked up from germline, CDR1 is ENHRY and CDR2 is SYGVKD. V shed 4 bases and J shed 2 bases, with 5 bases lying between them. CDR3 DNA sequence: TGTGCCATCAGTGGGCCTACTAATGAAAAACTGTTTTTT. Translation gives CAISGPTNEKLFF.

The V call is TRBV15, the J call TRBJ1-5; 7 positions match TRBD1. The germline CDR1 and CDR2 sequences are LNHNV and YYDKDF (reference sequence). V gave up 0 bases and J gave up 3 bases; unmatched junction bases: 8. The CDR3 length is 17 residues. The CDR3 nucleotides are TGTGCCACCAGCAGAGATACCGCAGGGGGATACAATCAGCCCCAGCATTTT. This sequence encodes CATSRDTAGGYNQPQHF.

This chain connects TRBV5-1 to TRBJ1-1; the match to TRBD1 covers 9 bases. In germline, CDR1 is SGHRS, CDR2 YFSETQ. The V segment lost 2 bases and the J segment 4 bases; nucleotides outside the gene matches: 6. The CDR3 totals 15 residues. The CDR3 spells CASSFGTGRSTEAFF. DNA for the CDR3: TGCGCCAGCAGCTTTGGGACAGGGAGATCCACTGAAGCTTTCTTT.

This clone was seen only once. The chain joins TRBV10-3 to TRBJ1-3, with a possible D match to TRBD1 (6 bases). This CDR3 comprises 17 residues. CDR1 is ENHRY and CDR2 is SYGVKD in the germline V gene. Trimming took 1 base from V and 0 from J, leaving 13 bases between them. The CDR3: CAISEYGTPSSGNTIYF. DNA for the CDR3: TGTGCCATCAGTGAGTATGGGACACCGAGCTCTGGAAACACCATATATTTT.

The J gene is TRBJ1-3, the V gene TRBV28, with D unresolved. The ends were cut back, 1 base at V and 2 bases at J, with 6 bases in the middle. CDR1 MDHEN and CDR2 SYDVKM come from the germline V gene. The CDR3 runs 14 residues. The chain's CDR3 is CASSLSPAGNTIYF. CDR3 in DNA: TGTGCCAGCAGTTTATCGCCGGCTGGAAACACCATATATTTT.

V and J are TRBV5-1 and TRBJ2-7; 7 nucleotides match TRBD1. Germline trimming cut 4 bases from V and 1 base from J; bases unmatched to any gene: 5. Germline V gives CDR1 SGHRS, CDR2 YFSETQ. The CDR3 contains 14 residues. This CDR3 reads CASSVTGKSYEQYF. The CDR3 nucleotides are TGCGCCAGCAGCGTGACAGGGAAATCCTACGAGCAGTACTTC.

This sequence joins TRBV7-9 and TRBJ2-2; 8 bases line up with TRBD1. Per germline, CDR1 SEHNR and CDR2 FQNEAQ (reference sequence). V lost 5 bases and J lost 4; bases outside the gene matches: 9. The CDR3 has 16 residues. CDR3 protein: CASSPTDRGLTGELFF. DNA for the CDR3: TGTGCCAGCAGCCCTACCGACAGGGGACTCACCGGGGAGCTGTTTTTT.

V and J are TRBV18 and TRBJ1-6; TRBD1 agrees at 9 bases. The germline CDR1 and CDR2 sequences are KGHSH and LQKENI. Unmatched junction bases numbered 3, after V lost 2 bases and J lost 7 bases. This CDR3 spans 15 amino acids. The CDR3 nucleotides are TGTGCCAGCTCACCAAAGGACAGGGGCAATTCACCCCTCCACTTT. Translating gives CASSPKDRGNSPLHF.